One T cell receptor (beta chain) is described in this entry. The data belong to a study of blood T cell repertoires in COVID-19. Study as a whole: Spain, Italy and the United States supplied samples that represented acute and convalescent COVID-19. T cells, B-cell-depleted T cells, or PBMCs supplied cDNA or gDNA.

Repertoires were generated with immunoSEQ multiplex PCR, while TCRdb's copy carries only in-frame clones and drops some. The sample carries 200,000 to 250,000 clones, 80% to 90% recorded once. This receptor was obtained from a man between 35 and 55 years old with acute or convalescent COVID-19. Material for sequencing was peripheral blood.

The DNA for the CDR3 is TGTGCCAGTAGTATCGCAGCGGGGGGCACAGATACGCAGTATTTT. This gives the protein CASSIAAGGTDTQYF. The gene calls are TRBV19 and TRBJ2-3; 8 bases line up with TRBD2. The ends lost 3 bases at V and 1 base at J; junction bases unmatched: 3. This CDR3 comprises 15 residues. Germline V gives CDR1 LNHDA, CDR2 SQIVND (reference sequence). Filled out from reference TRBV19 and TRBJ2-3, the complete variable domain reads DGGITQSPKYLFRKEGQNVTLSCEQNLNHDAMYWYRQDPGQGLRLIYYSQIVNDFQKGDIAEGYSVSREKKESFPLTVTSAQKNPTAFYLCASSIAAGGTDTQYFGPGTRLTVL.